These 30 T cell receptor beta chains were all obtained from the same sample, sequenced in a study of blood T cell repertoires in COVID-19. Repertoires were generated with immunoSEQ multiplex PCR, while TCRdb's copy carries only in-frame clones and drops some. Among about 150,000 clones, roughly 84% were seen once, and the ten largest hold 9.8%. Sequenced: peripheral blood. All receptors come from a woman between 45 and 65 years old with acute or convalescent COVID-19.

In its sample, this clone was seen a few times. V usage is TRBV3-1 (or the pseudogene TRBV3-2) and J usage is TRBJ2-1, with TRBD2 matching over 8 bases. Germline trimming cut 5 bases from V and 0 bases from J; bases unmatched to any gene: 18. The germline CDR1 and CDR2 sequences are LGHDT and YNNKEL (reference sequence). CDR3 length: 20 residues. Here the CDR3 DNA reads TGTGCCAGCAGCGATTATATAAACTTAGCGGGGACGAGCTCCTACAATGAGCAGTTCTTC. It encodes CASSDYINLAGTSSYNEQFF.

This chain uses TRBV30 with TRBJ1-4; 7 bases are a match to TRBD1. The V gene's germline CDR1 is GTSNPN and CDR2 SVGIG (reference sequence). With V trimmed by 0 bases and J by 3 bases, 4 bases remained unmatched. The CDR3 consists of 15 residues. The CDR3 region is CAWSVPGQPNEKLFF. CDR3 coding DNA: TGTGCCTGGAGTGTTCCGGGACAGCCTAATGAAAAACTGTTTTTT.

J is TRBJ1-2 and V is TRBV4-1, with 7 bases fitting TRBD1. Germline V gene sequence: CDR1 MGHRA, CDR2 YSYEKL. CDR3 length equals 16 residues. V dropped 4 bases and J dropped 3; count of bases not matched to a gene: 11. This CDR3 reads CASSPVPGQVDYGYTF. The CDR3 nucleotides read TGCGCCAGCAGCCCCGTCCCAGGACAGGTCGACTATGGCTACACCTTC.

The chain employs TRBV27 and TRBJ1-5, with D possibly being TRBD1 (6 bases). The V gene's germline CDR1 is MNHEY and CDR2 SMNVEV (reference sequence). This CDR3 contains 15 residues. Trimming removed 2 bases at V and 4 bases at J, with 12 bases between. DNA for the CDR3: TGTGCCAGCAGTTTAGCTGGACAGAAGAATCAGCCCCAGCATTTT. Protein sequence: CASSLAGQKNQPQHF.

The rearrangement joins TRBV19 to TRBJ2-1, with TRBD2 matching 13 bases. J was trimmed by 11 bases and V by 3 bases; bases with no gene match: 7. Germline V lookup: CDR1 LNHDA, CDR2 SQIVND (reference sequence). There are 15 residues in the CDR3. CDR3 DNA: TGTGCCAGTAGTATTACTAGCGGGGGGGCCGGGCAGCAGTTCTTC. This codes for CASSITSGGAGQQFF.

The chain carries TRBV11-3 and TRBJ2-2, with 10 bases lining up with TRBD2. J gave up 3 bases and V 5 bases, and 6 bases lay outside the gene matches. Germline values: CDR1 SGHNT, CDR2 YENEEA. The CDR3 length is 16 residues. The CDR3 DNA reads TGTGCCAGCAGCCCACGGACTAGCGGAGACACCGGGGAGCTGTTTTTT. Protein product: CASSPRTSGDTGELFF. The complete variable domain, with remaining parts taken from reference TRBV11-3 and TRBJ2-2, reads EAGVVQSPRYKIIEKKQPVAFWCNPISGHNTLYWYLQNLGQGPELLIRYENEEAVDDSQLPKDRFSAERLKGVDSTLKIQPAELGDSAVYLCASSPRTSGDTGELFFGEGSRLTVL.

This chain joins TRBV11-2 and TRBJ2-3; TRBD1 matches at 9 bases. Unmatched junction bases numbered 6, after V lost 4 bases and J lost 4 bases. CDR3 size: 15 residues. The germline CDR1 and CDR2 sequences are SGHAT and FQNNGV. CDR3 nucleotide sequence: TGTGCCAGCAGCTGGGACAGGGCGTATCCAGATACGCAGTATTTT. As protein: CASSWDRAYPDTQYF. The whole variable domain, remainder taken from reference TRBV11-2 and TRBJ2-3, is EAGVAQSPRYKIIEKRQSVAFWCNPISGHATLYWYQQILGQGPKLLIQFQNNGVVDDSQLPKDRFSAERLKGVDSTLKIQPAKLEDSAVYLCASSWDRAYPDTQYFGPGTRLTVL.

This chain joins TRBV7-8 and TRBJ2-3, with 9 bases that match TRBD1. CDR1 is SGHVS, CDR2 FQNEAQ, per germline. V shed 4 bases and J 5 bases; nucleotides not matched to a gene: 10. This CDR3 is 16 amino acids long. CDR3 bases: TGTGCCAGCAGCTCCTATCCGGGACAGGGAATAGATACGCAGTATTTT. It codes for CASSSYPGQGIDTQYF.

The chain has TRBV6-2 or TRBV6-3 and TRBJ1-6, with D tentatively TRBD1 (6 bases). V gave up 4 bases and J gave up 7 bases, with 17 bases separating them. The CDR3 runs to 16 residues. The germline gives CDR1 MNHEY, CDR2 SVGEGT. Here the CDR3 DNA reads TGTGCCAGCAGTTCCACCATGACAGGCACCAATTCACCCCTCCACTTT. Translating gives CASSSTMTGTNSPLHF.

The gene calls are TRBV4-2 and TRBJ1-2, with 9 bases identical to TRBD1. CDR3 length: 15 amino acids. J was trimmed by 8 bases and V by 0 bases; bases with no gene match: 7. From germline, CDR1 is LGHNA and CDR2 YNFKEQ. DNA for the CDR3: TGTGCCAGCAGCCAAGATAGACAGGGGGTGGAGGGCTACACCTTC. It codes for CASSQDRQGVEGYTF.

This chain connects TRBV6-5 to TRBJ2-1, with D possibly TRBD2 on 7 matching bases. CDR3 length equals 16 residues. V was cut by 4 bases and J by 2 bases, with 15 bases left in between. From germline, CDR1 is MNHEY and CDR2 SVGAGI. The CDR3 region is CASSLEGGGPYNEQFF. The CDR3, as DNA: TGTGCCAGCAGTTTGGAGGGGGGGGGCCCCTACAATGAGCAGTTCTTC.

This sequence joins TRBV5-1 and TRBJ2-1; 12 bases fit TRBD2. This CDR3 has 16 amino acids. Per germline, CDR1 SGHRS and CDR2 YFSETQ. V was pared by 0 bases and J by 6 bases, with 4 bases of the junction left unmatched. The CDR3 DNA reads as TGCGCCAGCAGCTTGGCCGCTAGCGGGGGGGGCAATGAGCAGTTCTTC. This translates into CASSLAASGGGNEQFF.

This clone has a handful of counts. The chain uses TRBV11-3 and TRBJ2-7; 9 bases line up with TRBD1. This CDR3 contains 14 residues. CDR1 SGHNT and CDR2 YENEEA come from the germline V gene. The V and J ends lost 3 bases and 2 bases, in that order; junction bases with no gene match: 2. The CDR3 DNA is TGTGCCAGCAGCTTTGGGACAGGGCCCTACGAGCAGTACTTC. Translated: CASSFGTGPYEQYF.

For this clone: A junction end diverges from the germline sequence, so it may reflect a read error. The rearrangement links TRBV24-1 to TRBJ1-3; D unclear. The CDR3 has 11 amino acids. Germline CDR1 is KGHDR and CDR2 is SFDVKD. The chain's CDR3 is CATSDFSRVDF. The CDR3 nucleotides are TGTGCCACCAGTGATTTTTCACGGGTCGATTTT.

The CDR3 DNA sequence: TGTGCCAGCAGCCCTCAGGAGCGCGGGAGCCTCCCCGGGGAGCTGTTTTTT. The encoded protein is CASSPQERGSLPGELFF. The V call is TRBV5-6, the J call TRBJ2-2; 7 bases map to TRBD2. The CDR3 totals 17 residues. Per the germline V gene, CDR1 is SGHDT and CDR2 is YYEEEE. V was pared by 4 bases and J by 6 bases, with 15 bases of the junction left unmatched.

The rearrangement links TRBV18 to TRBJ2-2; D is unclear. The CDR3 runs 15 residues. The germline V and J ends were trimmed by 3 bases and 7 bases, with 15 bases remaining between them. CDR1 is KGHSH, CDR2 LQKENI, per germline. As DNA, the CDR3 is TGTGCCAGCTCACCCTCTTGGCTCCAGGACGGGGAGCTGTTTTTT. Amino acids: CASSPSWLQDGELFF.

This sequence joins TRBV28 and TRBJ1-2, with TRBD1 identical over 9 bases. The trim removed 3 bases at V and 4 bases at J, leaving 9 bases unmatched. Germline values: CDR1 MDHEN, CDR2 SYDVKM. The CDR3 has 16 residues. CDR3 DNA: TGTGCCAGCAGTTTTGTAGTGGGGACAGGGAGCTATGGCTACACCTTC. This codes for CASSFVVGTGSYGYTF.

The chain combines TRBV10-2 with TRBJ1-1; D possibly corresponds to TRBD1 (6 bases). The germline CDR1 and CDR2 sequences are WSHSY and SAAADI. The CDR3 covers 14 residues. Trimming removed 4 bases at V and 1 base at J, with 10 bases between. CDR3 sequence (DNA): TGCGCCAGCAGTGTTCCGACAGGGAACACTGAAGCTTTCTTT. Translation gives CASSVPTGNTEAFF.

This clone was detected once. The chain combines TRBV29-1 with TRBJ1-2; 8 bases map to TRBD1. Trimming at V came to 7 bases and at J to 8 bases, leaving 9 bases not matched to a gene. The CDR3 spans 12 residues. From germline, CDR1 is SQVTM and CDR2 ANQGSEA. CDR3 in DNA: TGCAGCGGTGGGGGGACAGGTGAGGGCTACACCTTC. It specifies CSGGGTGEGYTF.

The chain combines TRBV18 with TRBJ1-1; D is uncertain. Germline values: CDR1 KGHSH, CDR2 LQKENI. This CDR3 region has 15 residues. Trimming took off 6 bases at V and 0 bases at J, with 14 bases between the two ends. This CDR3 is CASSLATGMNTEAFF. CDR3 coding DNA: TGTGCCAGCTCCCTCGCGACGGGGATGAACACTGAAGCTTTCTTT.

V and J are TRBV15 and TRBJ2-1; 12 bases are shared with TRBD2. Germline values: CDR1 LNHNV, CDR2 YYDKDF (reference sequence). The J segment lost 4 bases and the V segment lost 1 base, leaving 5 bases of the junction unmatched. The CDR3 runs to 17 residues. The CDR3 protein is CATSRGPSGGEYNEQFF. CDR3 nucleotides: TGTGCCACCAGCAGAGGGCCTAGCGGGGGGGAGTACAATGAGCAGTTCTTC.

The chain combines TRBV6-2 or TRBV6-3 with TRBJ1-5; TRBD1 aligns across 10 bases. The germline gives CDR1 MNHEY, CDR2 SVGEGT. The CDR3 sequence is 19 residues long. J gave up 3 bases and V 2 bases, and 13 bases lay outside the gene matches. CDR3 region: CASSYTRDRGLSFNQPQHF. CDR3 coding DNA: TGTGCCAGCAGTTACACCCGGGACAGGGGCCTTTCCTTCAATCAGCCCCAGCATTTT.

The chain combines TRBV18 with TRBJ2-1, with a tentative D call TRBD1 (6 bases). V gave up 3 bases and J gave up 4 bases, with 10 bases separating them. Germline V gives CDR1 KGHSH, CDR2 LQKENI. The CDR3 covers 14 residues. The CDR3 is CASSPRGTYNEQFF. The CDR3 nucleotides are TGTGCCAGCTCACCGAGGGGGACATACAATGAGCAGTTCTTC. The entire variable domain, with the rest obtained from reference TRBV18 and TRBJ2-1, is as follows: NAGVMQNPRHLVRRRGQEARLRCSPMKGHSHVYWYRQLPEEGLKFMVYLQKENIIDESGMPKERFSAEFPKEGPSILRIQQVVRGDSAAYFCASSPRGTYNEQFFGPGTRLTVL.

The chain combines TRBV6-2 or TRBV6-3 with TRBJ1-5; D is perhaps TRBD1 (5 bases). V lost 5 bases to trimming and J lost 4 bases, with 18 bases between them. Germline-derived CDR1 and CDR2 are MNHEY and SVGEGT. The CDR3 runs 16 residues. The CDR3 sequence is CASSDATGVRNQPQHF. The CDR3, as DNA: TGTGCCAGCAGTGACGCTACAGGTGTAAGAAATCAGCCCCAGCATTTT.

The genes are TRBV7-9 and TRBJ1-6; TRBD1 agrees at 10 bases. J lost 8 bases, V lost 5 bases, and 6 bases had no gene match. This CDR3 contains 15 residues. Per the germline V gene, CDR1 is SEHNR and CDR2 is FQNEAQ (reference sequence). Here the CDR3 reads CASSRGGTGDSPLHF. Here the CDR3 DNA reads TGTGCCAGCAGCCGGGGTGGGACAGGGGATTCACCCCTCCACTTT.

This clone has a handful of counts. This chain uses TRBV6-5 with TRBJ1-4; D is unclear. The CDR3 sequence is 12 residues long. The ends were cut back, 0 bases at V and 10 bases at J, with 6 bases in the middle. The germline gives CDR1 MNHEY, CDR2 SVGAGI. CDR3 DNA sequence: TGTGCCAGCAGTTACTCTGGAGGAAAACTGTTTTTT. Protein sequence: CASSYSGGKLFF.

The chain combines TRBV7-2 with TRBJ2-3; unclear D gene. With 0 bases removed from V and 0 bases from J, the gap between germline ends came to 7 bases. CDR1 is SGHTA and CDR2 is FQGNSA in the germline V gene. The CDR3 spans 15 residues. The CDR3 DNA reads TGTGCCAGCAGCTTAGCGCTATGGAGCACAGATACGCAGTATTTT. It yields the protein CASSLALWSTDTQYF.

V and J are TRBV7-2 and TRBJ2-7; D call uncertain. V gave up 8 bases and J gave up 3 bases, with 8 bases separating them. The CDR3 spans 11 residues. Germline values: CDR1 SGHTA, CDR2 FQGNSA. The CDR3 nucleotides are TGTGCCAGCGCGGCAAGCTACGAGCAGTACTTC. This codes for CASAASYEQYF.

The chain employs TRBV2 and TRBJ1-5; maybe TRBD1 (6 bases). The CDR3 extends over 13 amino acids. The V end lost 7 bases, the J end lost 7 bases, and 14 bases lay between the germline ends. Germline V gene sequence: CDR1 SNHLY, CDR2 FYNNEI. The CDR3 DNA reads TGTGCCAGCACTCCAGGGGTGCGGCAGCCCCAGCATTTT. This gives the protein CASTPGVRQPQHF.

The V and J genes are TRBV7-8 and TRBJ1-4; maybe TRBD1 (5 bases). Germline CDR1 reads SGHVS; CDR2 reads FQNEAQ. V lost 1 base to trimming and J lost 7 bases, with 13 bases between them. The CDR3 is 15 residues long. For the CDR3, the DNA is TGTGCCAGCAGCTTAGAAGTGGGGCTGGGTGAAAAACTGTTTTTT. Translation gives CASSLEVGLGEKLFF.